These T cell receptor beta chains were read from a single sample in a study of CD8 T cells in Susac syndrome. TCRdb called the immunoSEQ multiplex PCR reads again in MiXCR, with one record for every CDR3 protein. Here the sample spans about 190,000 distinct CDR3 sequences, 85% to 95% being singletons. Sequences were obtained from CD4+ T cells from PBMCs. The source is a human donor in good health. The CDR3 runs from the conserved cysteine through the conserved F or W. D genes are given only for firm matches. Size tells how often a clone was seen (once, few, many) or the class of an expanded clone, and some rows leave it out.

j_call: TRBJ2-4
v_call: TRBV4-2
clone_size: once
d_call: TRBD2
cdr3_nt: TGTGCCAGCAGCTTTAGCGGGGGACAGTACTTC
cdr3_aa: CASSFSGGQYF

j_call: TRBJ2-3
v_call: TRBV28
clone_size: .
d_call: .
cdr3_nt: TGTGCCAGCAGTTTTCCCCCTAGCGGCACAGATACGCAGTATTTT
cdr3_aa: CASSFPPSGTDTQYF

j_call: TRBJ2-1
v_call: TRBV20-1
clone_size: .
d_call: TRBD2
cdr3_nt: TGCAGTGCTAGAGACCAAGCTAGCGGGAGAGGTTGGGCCAATGAGCAGTTCTTC
cdr3_aa: CSARDQASGRGWANEQFF

j_call: TRBJ2-1
v_call: TRBV20-1
clone_size: .
d_call: TRBD2
cdr3_nt: TGCAGTGCTGACGAGCGGGAGGGGAACAATGAGCAGTTCTTC
cdr3_aa: CSADEREGNNEQFF

j_call: TRBJ1-2
v_call: TRBV4-3
clone_size: .
d_call: .
cdr3_nt: TGCGCCAGCAGCCAGACAGCTAACTATGGCTACACCTTC
cdr3_aa: CASSQTANYGYTF

j_call: TRBJ1-5
v_call: TRBV10-2
clone_size: .
d_call: .
cdr3_nt: TGCGCCAGCAGTGAGGCAAATCGTTCTACGGAGACCGGGACGGGAAATCAGCCCCAGCATTTT
cdr3_aa: CASSEANRSTETGTGNQPQHF

j_call: TRBJ2-5
v_call: TRBV11-3
clone_size: .
d_call: .
cdr3_nt: TGTGCCAGCAGCCGAGGAGGGGAATGGGAGACCCAGTACTTC
cdr3_aa: CASSRGGEWETQYF

j_call: TRBJ2-7
v_call: TRBV4-3
clone_size: .
d_call: .
cdr3_nt: TGCGCCAGCAGCCACCTGACAGGTTCAACCTACGAGCAGTACTTC
cdr3_aa: CASSHLTGSTYEQYF

j_call: TRBJ2-5
v_call: TRBV20-1
clone_size: .
d_call: TRBD1
cdr3_nt: TGCAGTGCTGGGGGACAGGGGATGATGGAGACCCAGTACTTC
cdr3_aa: CSAGGQGMMETQYF

j_call: TRBJ2-1
v_call: TRBV7-9
clone_size: .
d_call: TRBD1
cdr3_nt: TGTGCCAGCAGCTTGACAGGGGGATCGGCTGAGCAGTTCTTC
cdr3_aa: CASSLTGGSAEQFF

j_call: TRBJ1-1
v_call: TRBV28
clone_size: .
d_call: .
cdr3_nt: TGTGCCAGCACCGGGGGCGATGAAGCTTTCTTT
cdr3_aa: CASTGGDEAFF

j_call: TRBJ2-5
v_call: TRBV27
clone_size: once
d_call: .
cdr3_nt: TGTGCCAGCAGTCCGCCACTGGGGGGGCGAGAGACCCAGTACTTC
cdr3_aa: CASSPPLGGRETQYF

j_call: TRBJ1-1
v_call: TRBV5-4
clone_size: .
d_call: TRBD1
cdr3_nt: TGTGCCAGCAGCCCCCCGGGACAGATGAACACTGAAGCTTTCTTT
cdr3_aa: CASSPPGQMNTEAFF

j_call: TRBJ2-2
v_call: TRBV30
clone_size: .
d_call: .
cdr3_nt: TGTGCCTGGAGTGTACGGCCACCGAACACCGGGGAGCTGTTTTTT
cdr3_aa: CAWSVRPPNTGELFF

j_call: TRBJ2-7
v_call: TRBV5-1
clone_size: .
d_call: .
cdr3_nt: TGCGCCAGCAGCGCTCTTGGAGCCACCTACGAGCAGTACTTC
cdr3_aa: CASSALGATYEQYF

j_call: TRBJ2-7
v_call: TRBV29-1
clone_size: .
d_call: .
cdr3_nt: TGCAGCGTTACTAAATACGGGCTGGTCGAGCAGTACTTC
cdr3_aa: CSVTKYGLVEQYF

j_call: TRBJ1-2
v_call: TRBV27
clone_size: .
d_call: .
cdr3_nt: TGTGCCAGCAGTTTATCCCTGGGGTATGGCTACACCTTC
cdr3_aa: CASSLSLGYGYTF

j_call: TRBJ1-2
v_call: TRBV27
clone_size: .
d_call: .
cdr3_nt: TGTGCCAGCAGCCGGGCAGGGTACAACTATGGCTACACCTTC
cdr3_aa: CASSRAGYNYGYTF

j_call: TRBJ1-2
v_call: TRBV5-6
clone_size: .
d_call: .
cdr3_nt: TGTGCCAGCAGCTTAGGCAGGGAGTTGGATGGCTACACCTTC
cdr3_aa: CASSLGRELDGYTF

j_call: TRBJ2-2
v_call: TRBV20-1
clone_size: .
d_call: .
cdr3_nt: TGCAGTGCTCCGCCCGAGACTAGCACCGGGGAGCTGTTTTTT
cdr3_aa: CSAPPETSTGELFF

j_call: TRBJ2-2
v_call: TRBV6-1
clone_size: .
d_call: .
cdr3_nt: TGTGCCAGCAGTGAAGCCGCCTACACCGGGGAGCTGTTTTTT
cdr3_aa: CASSEAAYTGELFF

j_call: TRBJ2-3
v_call: TRBV20-1
clone_size: .
d_call: .
cdr3_nt: TGCAGTGCTGTACGTCGCGATACGCAGTATTTT
cdr3_aa: CSAVRRDTQYF

j_call: TRBJ2-1
v_call: TRBV27
clone_size: once
d_call: .
cdr3_nt: TGTGCCAGCCAGGGGGGAAGCTCCTACAATGAGCAGTTCTTC
cdr3_aa: CASQGGSSYNEQFF

j_call: TRBJ1-2
v_call: TRBV15
clone_size: .
d_call: .
cdr3_nt: TGTGCCACCCAACGAGGAGGGGGGGGTGTGAATGGCTACACCTTC
cdr3_aa: CATQRGGGGVNGYTF

j_call: TRBJ2-3
v_call: TRBV7-7
clone_size: .
d_call: TRBD2
cdr3_nt: TGTGCTAGCAGCTTGGGGACTAGCGGCAACACAGATACGCAGTATTTT
cdr3_aa: CASSLGTSGNTDTQYF

j_call: TRBJ2-7
v_call: TRBV20-1
clone_size: .
d_call: .
cdr3_nt: TGCAGTGCTAGAGTCCCCTCACATCGTGTTGGACGGTCGAACGAGCAGTACTTC
cdr3_aa: CSARVPSHRVGRSNEQYF

j_call: TRBJ1-1
v_call: TRBV5-1
clone_size: .
d_call: .
cdr3_nt: TGCGCCAGCAGCTTTGGGGTCTCAGGAAACACTGAAGCTTTCTTT
cdr3_aa: CASSFGVSGNTEAFF

j_call: TRBJ1-2
v_call: TRBV20-1
clone_size: .
d_call: .
cdr3_nt: TGCAGTGCTGCCGGGAGGGGGAAAGGCTATGGCTACACCTTC
cdr3_aa: CSAAGRGKGYGYTF

j_call: TRBJ2-3
v_call: TRBV29-1
clone_size: .
d_call: TRBD1
cdr3_nt: TGCAGCGTGCAGGCTTGGCCACGACAGGGTGAGTCGGCAGATACGCAGTATTTT
cdr3_aa: CSVQAWPRQGESADTQYF

j_call: TRBJ1-2
v_call: TRBV19
clone_size: once
d_call: .
cdr3_nt: TGTGCCAGTAGGAACGGTGGGGGCTACACCTTC
cdr3_aa: CASRNGGGYTF

j_call: TRBJ1-6
v_call: TRBV7-9
clone_size: .
d_call: .
cdr3_nt: TGTGCCAGCGAGGGGCAGGGAAAAAATTCACCCCTCCACTTT
cdr3_aa: CASEGQGKNSPLHF

j_call: TRBJ2-1
v_call: TRBV30
clone_size: .
d_call: TRBD2
cdr3_nt: TGTGCCTGGAGTGCCCGACTAGCGGGACTCTACAATGAGCAGTTCTTC
cdr3_aa: CAWSARLAGLYNEQFF

j_call: TRBJ1-5
v_call: TRBV5-1
clone_size: .
d_call: TRBD1
cdr3_nt: TGCGCCAGCAGCTCCGGACAGGACAATCAGCCCCAGCATTTT
cdr3_aa: CASSSGQDNQPQHF

j_call: TRBJ2-3
v_call: TRBV29-1
clone_size: .
d_call: .
cdr3_nt: TGCAGCGACCGGCAAGGGACAGATACGCAGTATTTT
cdr3_aa: CSDRQGTDTQYF

j_call: TRBJ1-6
v_call: TRBV2
clone_size: .
d_call: .
cdr3_nt: TGTGCCACCCAGGGAGGAGGGGGTAATTCACCCCTCCACTTT
cdr3_aa: CATQGGGGNSPLHF

j_call: TRBJ2-3
v_call: TRBV7-8
clone_size: .
d_call: .
cdr3_nt: TGTGCCAGCAGCTTAGTTGGGGCCCGTGGGGATACGCAGTATTTT
cdr3_aa: CASSLVGARGDTQYF

j_call: TRBJ1-5
v_call: TRBV27
clone_size: few
d_call: TRBD1
cdr3_nt: TGTGCCAGCGGAACAGGGGGCGGCAATCAGCCCCAGCATTTT
cdr3_aa: CASGTGGGNQPQHF

j_call: TRBJ1-2
v_call: TRBV18
clone_size: .
d_call: .
cdr3_nt: TGTGCCAGCTCACTACTACAGGACGATGGCTACACCTTC
cdr3_aa: CASSLLQDDGYTF

j_call: TRBJ2-6
v_call: TRBV15
clone_size: .
d_call: .
cdr3_nt: TGTGCCACCAGCAGAGAGGGGGGATTTGGGGCCAACGTCCTGACTTTC
cdr3_aa: CATSREGGFGANVLTF

j_call: TRBJ1-1
v_call: TRBV12-3/TRBV12-4
clone_size: once
d_call: .
cdr3_nt: TGTGCCAGCAGTTTAGGGAGGGGGAGAGAGACTGAAGCTTTCTTT
cdr3_aa: CASSLGRGRETEAFF

j_call: TRBJ1-5
v_call: TRBV29-1
clone_size: .
d_call: TRBD1
cdr3_nt: TGCAGTACAGGGGAGCACGAGCCCCAGCATTTT
cdr3_aa: CSTGEHEPQHF

j_call: TRBJ1-5
v_call: TRBV19
clone_size: once
d_call: .
cdr3_nt: TGTGCCAGTAGACCAGGGAGCCCCGCGGAGCCCCAGCATTTT
cdr3_aa: CASRPGSPAEPQHF

j_call: TRBJ2-4
v_call: TRBV6-5
clone_size: .
d_call: TRBD1
cdr3_nt: TGTGCCAGCAGTCGAGAACAGGGGCTAAGGCAGTACTTC
cdr3_aa: CASSREQGLRQYF

j_call: TRBJ1-6
v_call: TRBV27
clone_size: .
d_call: .
cdr3_nt: TGTGCCAGCAGTTTACGGCAGAGAAGTTCACCCCTCCACTTT
cdr3_aa: CASSLRQRSSPLHF

j_call: TRBJ1-1
v_call: TRBV30
clone_size: .
d_call: .
cdr3_nt: TGTGCCTGGAGCCGGGACCCTAGTCGACCTGAAGCTTTCTTT
cdr3_aa: CAWSRDPSRPEAFF

j_call: TRBJ2-7
v_call: TRBV5-1
clone_size: .
d_call: TRBD1
cdr3_nt: TGCGCCAGCAGCTTGCAGGGGGCCTCCGAGCAGTACTTC
cdr3_aa: CASSLQGASEQYF

j_call: TRBJ2-5
v_call: TRBV28
clone_size: .
d_call: .
cdr3_nt: TGTGCCAGCAGTTCCGCAGGGGGGAGGGAGACCCAGTACTTC
cdr3_aa: CASSSAGGRETQYF

j_call: TRBJ1-5
v_call: TRBV23-1
clone_size: .
d_call: .
cdr3_nt: TGCGCCAGCAGTCAATCCCATGCAGCTTATACAAATCAGCCCCAGCATTTT
cdr3_aa: CASSQSHAAYTNQPQHF

j_call: TRBJ2-3
v_call: TRBV5-1
clone_size: once
d_call: TRBD2
cdr3_nt: TGCGCCAGCAGCCCTGGGACTAGCGGGAGAACAGATACGCAGTATTTT
cdr3_aa: CASSPGTSGRTDTQYF